The following is a TCR beta chain sequence with its context. The data originate from a study of blood T cell repertoires in COVID-19. Study-level information: Donors in the United States, Italy and Spain gave samples during acute or convalescent COVID-19. In each case, the material was cDNA or gDNA derived from T cells, B-cell-depleted T cells, or PBMCs.

Authors' data handling: Amplification with reference gene primers provided the estimates of nucleated cell counts. Data came from immunoSEQ multiplex PCR; TCRdb stores just in-frame clones and leaves some out. D and trimming come from the DNA, and the V and J calls and clone size come from that table. Of hundreds of thousands of clones detected, almost 85% appear once; the ten largest clones hold about 2%. The V end was cut by 3 bases, the J end by 7 bases, with 19 bases between. The germline CDR1 and CDR2 sequences are DFQATT and SNEGSKA (reference sequence). CDR3 length: 15 residues. The chain has TRBV20-1 and TRBJ1-3; D remains unclear. The TCR originated in a woman older than 75 with acute or convalescent COVID-19. Sequenced: peripheral blood. The DNA of the CDR3 is TGCAGTGCTAGTTTGGAGGGAAGTTCTTCGAACACCATATATTTT. Protein: CSASLEGSSSNTIYF.